This T cell receptor (beta chain) appears in the sequencing data of a study of shared T cell receptors in the human thymus. Here immunoSEQ multiplex PCR was the method, and the copy in TCRdb shows in-frame clones only, minus some. The table includes approximately 760,000 clones, 75% to 90% detected once. The V and J ends lost 8 bases and 5 bases, in that order; junction bases with no gene match: 6. The V gene's germline CDR1 is SQVTM and CDR2 ANQGSEA. The CDR3 sequence is 13 residues long. These records were also assigned to another study, of human thymus T cells. That report adds: Thymic resections from corrective heart surgery supplied the tissue.

The receptor was derived from a girl under three years old with a congenital heart defect. The chain is built from TRBV29-1 and TRBJ1-4, with TRBD1 identical over 9 bases. Input material: thymocytes. The CDR3 here is CSTAGTGNEKLFF. The CDR3 DNA sequence: TGCAGCACCGCCGGGACAGGGAATGAAAAACTGTTTTTT.